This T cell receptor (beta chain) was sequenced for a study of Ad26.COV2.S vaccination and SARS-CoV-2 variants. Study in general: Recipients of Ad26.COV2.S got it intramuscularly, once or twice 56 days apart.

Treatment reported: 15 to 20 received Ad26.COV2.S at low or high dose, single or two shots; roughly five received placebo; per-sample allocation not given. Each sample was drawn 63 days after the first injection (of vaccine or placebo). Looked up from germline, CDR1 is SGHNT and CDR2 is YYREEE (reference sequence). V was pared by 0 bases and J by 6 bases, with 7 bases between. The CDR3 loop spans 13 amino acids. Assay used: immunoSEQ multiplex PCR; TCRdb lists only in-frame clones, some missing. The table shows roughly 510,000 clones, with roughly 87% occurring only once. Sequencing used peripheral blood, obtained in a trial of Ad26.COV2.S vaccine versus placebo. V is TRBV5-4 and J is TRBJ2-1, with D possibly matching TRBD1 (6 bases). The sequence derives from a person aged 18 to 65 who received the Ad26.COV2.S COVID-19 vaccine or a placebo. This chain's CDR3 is CASSLVQGNEQFF. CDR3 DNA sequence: TGTGCCAGCAGCTTGGTACAGGGCAATGAGCAGTTCTTC.